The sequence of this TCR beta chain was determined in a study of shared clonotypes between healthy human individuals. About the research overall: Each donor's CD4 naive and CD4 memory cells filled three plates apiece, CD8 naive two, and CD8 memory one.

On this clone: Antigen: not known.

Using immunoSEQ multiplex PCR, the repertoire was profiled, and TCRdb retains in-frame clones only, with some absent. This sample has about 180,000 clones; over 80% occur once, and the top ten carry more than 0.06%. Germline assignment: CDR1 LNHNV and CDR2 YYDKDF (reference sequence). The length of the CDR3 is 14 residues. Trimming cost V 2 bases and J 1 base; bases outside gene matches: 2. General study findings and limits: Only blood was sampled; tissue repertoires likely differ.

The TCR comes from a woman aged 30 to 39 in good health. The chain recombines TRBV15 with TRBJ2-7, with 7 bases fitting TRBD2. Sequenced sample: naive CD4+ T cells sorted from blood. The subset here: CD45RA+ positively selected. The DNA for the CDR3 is TGTGCCACCAGCAGATCGCGGGAGTCCTACGAGCAGTACTTC. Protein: CATSRSRESYEQYF.